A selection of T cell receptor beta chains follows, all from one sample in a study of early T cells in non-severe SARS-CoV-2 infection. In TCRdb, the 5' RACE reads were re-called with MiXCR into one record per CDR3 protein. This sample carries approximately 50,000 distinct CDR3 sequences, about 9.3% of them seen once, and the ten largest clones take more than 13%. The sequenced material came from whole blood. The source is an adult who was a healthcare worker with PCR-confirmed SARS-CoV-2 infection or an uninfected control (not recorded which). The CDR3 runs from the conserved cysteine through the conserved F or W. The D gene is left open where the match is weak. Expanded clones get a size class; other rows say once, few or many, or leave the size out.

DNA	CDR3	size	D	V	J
TGTGCCAGCAGCCGGAGGACAGACCAGTACTTC	CASSRRTDQYF	few	NA	TRBV28	TRBJ2-7
TGTGCCAGCAGCTTGACAGATAATCAGCCCCAGCATTTT	CASSLTDNQPQHF	few	NA	TRBV7-8	TRBJ1-5
TGTGCCAGCAGCCTCTACTATTTCGATGAGCAGTTCTTC	CASSLYYFDEQFF	many	NA	TRBV11-2	TRBJ2-1
TGTGCCAGCAGACAGACCGGGACAGCGAACACCGGGGAGCTGTTTTTT	CASRQTGTANTGELFF	few	TRBD1	TRBV12-3/TRBV12-4	TRBJ2-2
TGTGCCAGCACGGGACGGAGCTCTGGAAACACCATATATTTT	CASTGRSSGNTIYF	NA	NA	TRBV12-3/TRBV12-4	TRBJ1-3
TGTGCCAGCAGCTTAGGCGGGAGTAAAGGAGATACGCAGTATTTT	CASSLGGSKGDTQYF	once	TRBD2	TRBV11-3	TRBJ2-3
TGTGCCAGCAGTTTATCGGGTTCCTATGAGCAGTTCTTC	CASSLSGSYEQFF	few	NA	TRBV12-3/TRBV12-4	TRBJ2-1
TGTGCCAGCAGCGTCACTCGTAGGTACGAGCAGTACTTC	CASSVTRRYEQYF	many	NA	TRBV5-6	TRBJ2-7
TGTGCCAGCACCGAGGGACAGAGATACGAGCAGTACTTC	CASTEGQRYEQYF	NA	TRBD1	TRBV28	TRBJ2-7
TGCAGTGCCATACGTAACGGGGAGCTGTTTTTT	CSAIRNGELFF	few	NA	TRBV20-1	TRBJ2-2
TGTGCCAGCAGTTACTTTCCCCAGGTTACCTACGAGCAGTACTTC	CASSYFPQVTYEQYF	few	NA	TRBV6-5	TRBJ2-7
TGTGCCAGCAGCCAAGGACAGGGTGCTGCTGGAAACACCATATATTTT	CASSQGQGAAGNTIYF	few	TRBD1	TRBV4-2	TRBJ1-3
TGTGCCAGCAGTCAATTCAACAGGGGAAATTCACCCCTCCACTTT	CASSQFNRGNSPLHF	many	TRBD1	TRBV6-5	TRBJ1-6
TGCAGTGCTAGGAGGCTAGCGGGACAAGAGACCCAGTACTTC	CSARRLAGQETQYF	many	TRBD2	TRBV20-1	TRBJ2-5
TGTGCCAGCAGCTTAGTGCCAGACCCCTACGAGCAGTACTTC	CASSLVPDPYEQYF	many	NA	TRBV7-2	TRBJ2-7
TGTGCCAGCAGTTTCAGGAGCATGAACACTGAAGCTTTCTTT	CASSFRSMNTEAFF	few	NA	TRBV12-3/TRBV12-4	TRBJ1-1
TGTGCCAGCAGCCTAGCGGGAGGGTCGAACACCGGGGAGCTGTTTTTT	CASSLAGGSNTGELFF	many	TRBD2	TRBV6-2/TRBV6-3	TRBJ2-2
TGCAGTGCTCGGGGGTACGACGCTAGCGGGAGAGGGTATGAGCAGTTCTTC	CSARGYDASGRGYEQFF	few	TRBD2	TRBV20-1	TRBJ2-1
TGTGCCAGCAGTTTTTTAGCCTCCTACGAGCAGTACTTC	CASSFLASYEQYF	NA	NA	TRBV12-3/TRBV12-4	TRBJ2-7
TGTGCCAGCACCACCCAGGGGCTTCACACCGGGGAGCTGTTTTTT	CASTTQGLHTGELFF	NA	NA	TRBV6-5	TRBJ2-2
TGTGCCAGCAGCGCCAGCAGGGGCCTCCGCTCTGGAAACACCATATATTTT	CASSASRGLRSGNTIYF	NA	NA	TRBV7-9	TRBJ1-3
TGTGCCAGCAGCTTAGAGTCGGGACCAGATACGCAGTATTTT	CASSLESGPDTQYF	few	NA	TRBV7-6	TRBJ2-3
TGTGCCAGCAGTTACTCTCTAGCGGTCTACAATGAGCAGTTCTTC	CASSYSLAVYNEQFF	NA	TRBD2	TRBV6-2/TRBV6-3	TRBJ2-1
TGTGCCAGCAGTCCGGGACAGGGAAGGTTGAATGAGCAGTTCTTC	CASSPGQGRLNEQFF	NA	TRBD1	TRBV27	TRBJ2-1
TGTGCCAGCAGTTTGAGGAGGGGCGACATTCAGTACTTC	CASSLRRGDIQYF	few	NA	TRBV6-5	TRBJ2-4
TGTGCCAGCAGCTTAGCGGCGGGACAGGGAACCTACGAGCAGTACTTC	CASSLAAGQGTYEQYF	few	TRBD1	TRBV7-9	TRBJ2-7
TGTGCCAGCAGCGCTACTAGCGGTTCGAACACCGGGGAGCTGTTTTTT	CASSATSGSNTGELFF	many	TRBD2	TRBV7-9	TRBJ2-2
TGTGCCACCAGCAGAGATCGGGACGGGGAGGAGACCCAGTACTTC	CATSRDRDGEETQYF	many	NA	TRBV15	TRBJ2-5
TGTGCCAGCATTAAGGGGGCTTCCTATGGCTACACCTTC	CASIKGASYGYTF	NA	TRBD1	TRBV28	TRBJ1-2
TGCAGTGCTAGAGGGGACAGGGGAAATTTCCAGCAGTACTTC	CSARGDRGNFQQYF	few	TRBD1	TRBV20-1	TRBJ2-7
TGCGCCAGCAGCATCGGTTCGGGACAGGGCTACAATGAGCAGTTCTTC	CASSIGSGQGYNEQFF	many	TRBD1	TRBV5-1	TRBJ2-1
TGTGCCAGCAGCTTAGGGGGTCACAGGGGCTCTGGAAACACCATATATTTT	CASSLGGHRGSGNTIYF	many	TRBD1	TRBV7-2	TRBJ1-3
TGTGCCAGCAGTACAGGGACAGCCTCTACTGGCTACACCTTC	CASSTGTASTGYTF	many	TRBD1	TRBV12-3/TRBV12-4	TRBJ1-2
TGTGCCAGCAGTTCGACCCCCCGCACCGGGGAGCTGTTTTTT	CASSSTPRTGELFF	many	NA	TRBV7-2	TRBJ2-2
TGCAGCGTTGTACAGCTGACATACAATGAGCAGTTCTTC	CSVVQLTYNEQFF	many	NA	TRBV29-1	TRBJ2-1
TGTGCCAGCAGCCCACTTCTATACTCCAGCTATGGCTACACCTTC	CASSPLLYSSYGYTF	few	NA	TRBV12-3/TRBV12-4	TRBJ1-2
TGTGCCAGCAGCTTAGGGCAGGTGGACACCGGGGAGCTGTTTTTT	CASSLGQVDTGELFF	many	NA	TRBV11-2	TRBJ2-2
TGTGCCAGCAGTGAATGGAGGGGACGCGGCGGCACTGAAGCTTTCTTT	CASSEWRGRGGTEAFF	many	NA	TRBV2	TRBJ1-1
TGTGCCAGCAGCCAAGTTACTAGCGGGAGGGAGGCAGATACGCAGTATTTT	CASSQVTSGREADTQYF	NA	TRBD2	TRBV3-1	TRBJ2-3
TGCGCCAGCAGCTTGGAGACAGGGGTTTCAGATACGCAGTATTTT	CASSLETGVSDTQYF	many	TRBD1	TRBV5-1	TRBJ2-3